Sequencing of this T cell receptor beta chain was carried out in a study of human T cells and chemical hapten exposure. Study-wide results and limits: TCRs at a frequency above 1 in 1000 stayed unchanged with DPC sensitization.

The V end was cut by 5 bases, the J end by 6 bases, with 8 bases between. The CDR3 is 12 residues long. This clonotype was recorded many times. Its antigen remains unidentified. The starting material, unfractionated whole blood, was used for total RNA extraction. TCRdb reprocessed the 5' RACE reads via MiXCR and lists one record per CDR3 protein. The sample lists about 80,000 distinct CDR3 sequences; roughly 8% were seen once. The sequence came from a male donor in good health. The rearrangement links TRBV12-3 or TRBV12-4 to TRBJ1-5; the D gene is possibly TRBD1 (5 bases). CDR3 residues: CASSGGVQPQHF. DNA of the CDR3: TGTGCCAGCAGTGGGGGAGTTCAGCCCCAGCATTTT.